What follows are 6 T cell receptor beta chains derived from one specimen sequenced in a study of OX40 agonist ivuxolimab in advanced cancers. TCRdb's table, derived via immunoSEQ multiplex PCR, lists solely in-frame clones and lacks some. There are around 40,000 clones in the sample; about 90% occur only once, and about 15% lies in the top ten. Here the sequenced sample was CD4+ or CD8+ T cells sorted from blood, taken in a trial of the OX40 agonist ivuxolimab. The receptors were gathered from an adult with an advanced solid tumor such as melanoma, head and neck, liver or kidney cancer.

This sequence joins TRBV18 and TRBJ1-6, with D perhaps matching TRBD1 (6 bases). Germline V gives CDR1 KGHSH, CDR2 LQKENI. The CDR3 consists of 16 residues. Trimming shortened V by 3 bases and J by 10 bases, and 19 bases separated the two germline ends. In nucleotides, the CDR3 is TGTGCCAGCTCACCTCAAGGCAGGGGACGGGACTCACCCCTCCACTTT. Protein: CASSPQGRGRDSPLHF.

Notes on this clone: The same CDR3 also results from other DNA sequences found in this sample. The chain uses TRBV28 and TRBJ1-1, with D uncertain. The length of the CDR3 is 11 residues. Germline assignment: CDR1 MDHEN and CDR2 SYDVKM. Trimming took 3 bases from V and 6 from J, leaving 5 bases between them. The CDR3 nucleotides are TGTGCCAGCAGTTTCGGGGCTGAAGCTTTCTTT. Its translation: CASSFGAEAFF.

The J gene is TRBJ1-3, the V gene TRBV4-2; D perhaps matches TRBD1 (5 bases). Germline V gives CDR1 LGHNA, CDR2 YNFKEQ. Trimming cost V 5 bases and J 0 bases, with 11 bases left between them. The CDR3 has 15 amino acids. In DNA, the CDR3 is TGTGCCAGCAGCTTGGGACCCAACTCTGGAAACACCATATATTTT. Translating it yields CASSLGPNSGNTIYF.

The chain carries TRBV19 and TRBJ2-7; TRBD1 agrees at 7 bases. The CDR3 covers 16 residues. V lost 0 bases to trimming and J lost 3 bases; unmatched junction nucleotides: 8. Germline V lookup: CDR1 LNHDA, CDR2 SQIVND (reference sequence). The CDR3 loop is CASSIDTGDTFYEQYF. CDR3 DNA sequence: TGTGCCAGTAGTATAGATACAGGGGACACATTCTACGAGCAGTACTTC.

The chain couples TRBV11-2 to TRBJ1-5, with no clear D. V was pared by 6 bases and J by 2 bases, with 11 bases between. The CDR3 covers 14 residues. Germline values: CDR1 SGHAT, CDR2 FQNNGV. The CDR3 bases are TGTGCCAGCAGTTTGGTGGGTGGCAATCAGCCCCAGCATTTT. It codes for CASSLVGGNQPQHF.

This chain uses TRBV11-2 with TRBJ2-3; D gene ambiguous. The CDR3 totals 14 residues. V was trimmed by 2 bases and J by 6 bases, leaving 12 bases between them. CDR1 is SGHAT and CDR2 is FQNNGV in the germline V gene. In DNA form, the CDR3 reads TGTGCCAGCAGCTTATACGCGGTCCAGGATACGCAGTATTTT. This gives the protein CASSLYAVQDTQYF. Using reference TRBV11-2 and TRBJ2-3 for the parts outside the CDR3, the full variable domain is EAGVAQSPRYKIIEKRQSVAFWCNPISGHATLYWYQQILGQGPKLLIQFQNNGVVDDSQLPKDRFSAERLKGVDSTLKIQPAKLEDSAVYLCASSLYAVQDTQYFGPGTRLTVL.